These T cell receptor beta chains were read from a single sample in a study of human T cells and chemical hapten exposure. TCRdb reanalysed the RACE reads using MiXCR and keeps one entry per CDR3 protein. The repertoire consists of approximately 90,000 distinct CDR3 sequences, with roughly 8.5% occurring once and the leading ten covering 2.9%. Source material: whole blood. Receptors were obtained from a female donor in good health. Some clones in this sample may be carry-over from other donors' samples. Each CDR3 is given with its conserved first and last residue. D genes are given only for firm matches. Rows may omit the clone size; those that give it use once, few, many or a size class.

len: 13
d_gene: NA
abundance: many
v_gene: TRBV27
j_gene: TRBJ1-1
CDR3nt: TGTGCCAGTTTCGGACAGCTGAACACTGAAGCTTTCTTT
CDR3aa: CASFGQLNTEAFF

len: 16
d_gene: NA
abundance: NA
v_gene: TRBV7-9
j_gene: TRBJ1-3
CDR3nt: TGTGCCAGCAGCTTGGGGGACGGATACTCTGGAAACACCATATATTTT
CDR3aa: CASSLGDGYSGNTIYF

len: 16
d_gene: TRBD2
abundance: NA
v_gene: TRBV7-2
j_gene: TRBJ2-3
CDR3nt: TGTGCCAGCAGACCGAGCGGGAGGGCCAGCACAGATACGCAGTATTTT
CDR3aa: CASRPSGRASTDTQYF

len: 13
d_gene: NA
abundance: few
v_gene: TRBV6-6
j_gene: TRBJ1-1
CDR3nt: TGTGCCAGCAGCCTGATACAGGGAGCTGAAGCTTTCTTT
CDR3aa: CASSLIQGAEAFF

len: 17
d_gene: NA
abundance: NA
v_gene: TRBV28
j_gene: TRBJ2-7
CDR3nt: TGTGCCAGCAGTTCCCCCGGAGAGGGGGGGCGTCGGTACGAGCAGTACTTC
CDR3aa: CASSSPGEGGRRYEQYF

len: 14
d_gene: NA
abundance: few
v_gene: TRBV28
j_gene: TRBJ1-5
CDR3nt: TGTGCCAGCAGTTCCGGACAAAGCAATCAGCCCCAGCATTTT
CDR3aa: CASSSGQSNQPQHF

len: 15
d_gene: NA
abundance: few
v_gene: TRBV2
j_gene: TRBJ1-1
CDR3nt: TGTGCCAGCAGTGAACCAGATACCACCAACACTGAAGCTTTCTTT
CDR3aa: CASSEPDTTNTEAFF

len: 18
d_gene: NA
abundance: NA
v_gene: TRBV4-3
j_gene: TRBJ2-1
CDR3nt: TGCGCCAGCAGCCGCCTTAGTTGGGACGGGAGCTCCTACAATGAGCAGTTCTTC
CDR3aa: CASSRLSWDGSSYNEQFF

len: 16
d_gene: NA
abundance: many
v_gene: TRBV27
j_gene: TRBJ1-1
CDR3nt: TGTGCCAGCAGGTCCGGGACGGCCGGCTTGAACACTGAAGCTTTCTTT
CDR3aa: CASRSGTAGLNTEAFF

len: 15
d_gene: NA
abundance: few
v_gene: TRBV5-1
j_gene: TRBJ2-1
CDR3nt: TGCGCCAGCAGCTTGATAGGGGGGGGGTACAATGAGCAGTTCTTC
CDR3aa: CASSLIGGGYNEQFF

len: 17
d_gene: TRBD2
abundance: many
v_gene: TRBV9
j_gene: TRBJ2-1
CDR3nt: TGTGCCAGCAGCGCCCATAGCGGGAGTCGCTCCTACAATGAGCAGTTCTTC
CDR3aa: CASSAHSGSRSYNEQFF

len: 16
d_gene: TRBD1
abundance: few
v_gene: TRBV5-1
j_gene: TRBJ1-1
CDR3nt: TGCGCCAGCAGCTTACGAGGGGGCGCGTGGTACACTGAAGCTTTCTTT
CDR3aa: CASSLRGGAWYTEAFF

len: 15
d_gene: NA
abundance: NA
v_gene: TRBV4-3
j_gene: TRBJ1-3
CDR3nt: TGCGCCAGCAGCCAAGAAGAAGGTTTCGGAAACACCATATATTTT
CDR3aa: CASSQEEGFGNTIYF

len: 17
d_gene: TRBD2
abundance: many
v_gene: TRBV20-1
j_gene: TRBJ2-3
CDR3nt: TGCAGTGCTAGTTTTCCCAATAGCGGGAGTCGCACAGATACGCAGTATTTT
CDR3aa: CSASFPNSGSRTDTQYF

len: 16
d_gene: NA
abundance: NA
v_gene: TRBV3-1
j_gene: TRBJ1-1
CDR3nt: TGTGCCAGCAGCCTCCTGGGAGGAGGGTTGGGCACTGAAGCTTTCTTT
CDR3aa: CASSLLGGGLGTEAFF

len: 14
d_gene: TRBD1
abundance: few
v_gene: TRBV29-1
j_gene: TRBJ2-5
CDR3nt: TGCAGCGTTGAAGACGACAGGGACGGTGAGACCCAGTACTTC
CDR3aa: CSVEDDRDGETQYF

len: 14
d_gene: NA
abundance: many
v_gene: TRBV20-1
j_gene: TRBJ1-4
CDR3nt: TGCAGTGCTCCACCCACGGGGAGAAATGAAAAACTGTTTTTT
CDR3aa: CSAPPTGRNEKLFF

len: 13
d_gene: TRBD1
abundance: many
v_gene: TRBV20-1
j_gene: TRBJ1-1
CDR3nt: TGCAGTGCACCAACGACAGGGGGTACTGAAGCTTTCTTT
CDR3aa: CSAPTTGGTEAFF

len: 14
d_gene: NA
abundance: few
v_gene: TRBV19
j_gene: TRBJ1-2
CDR3nt: TGTGCCAGTAGTACAGGACCGCCCTTATGGAGCTACACCTTC
CDR3aa: CASSTGPPLWSYTF

len: 15
d_gene: TRBD1
abundance: many
v_gene: TRBV28
j_gene: TRBJ1-5
CDR3nt: TGTGCCAGCACCACGTCAGGGGGAGACAATCAGCCCCAGCATTTT
CDR3aa: CASTTSGGDNQPQHF

len: 15
d_gene: NA
abundance: NA
v_gene: TRBV5-1
j_gene: TRBJ2-6
CDR3nt: TGCGCCAGCAGCTACGGACAGCTGGGGGCCAACGTCCTGACTTTC
CDR3aa: CASSYGQLGANVLTF

len: 14
d_gene: NA
abundance: many
v_gene: TRBV5-1
j_gene: TRBJ1-4
CDR3nt: TGCGCCAGCAGCATCTCGGGACTTGATGAAAAACTGTTTTTT
CDR3aa: CASSISGLDEKLFF

len: 13
d_gene: NA
abundance: many
v_gene: TRBV27
j_gene: TRBJ1-2
CDR3nt: TGTGCCAGCAGTTTCCAATCTTCACGTGGCTACACCTTC
CDR3aa: CASSFQSSRGYTF

len: 15
d_gene: TRBD2
abundance: few
v_gene: TRBV4-1
j_gene: TRBJ2-3
CDR3nt: TGCGCCAGCAGCCCAGTAGCGGGAGTTATAGATACGCAGTATTTT
CDR3aa: CASSPVAGVIDTQYF

len: 15
d_gene: TRBD1
abundance: many
v_gene: TRBV13
j_gene: TRBJ1-4
CDR3nt: TGTGCCAGCAGCTTCACCGGGACAGGGAATGAAAAACTGTTTTTT
CDR3aa: CASSFTGTGNEKLFF

len: 17
d_gene: TRBD2
abundance: NA
v_gene: TRBV4-1
j_gene: TRBJ2-2
CDR3nt: TGCGCCAGCAGCCCCCGGTCGGGACTAGTCTTGACCGGGGAGCTGTTTTTT
CDR3aa: CASSPRSGLVLTGELFF

len: 14
d_gene: NA
abundance: many
v_gene: TRBV6-6
j_gene: TRBJ2-3
CDR3nt: TGTGCCAGCAGGACCCACGGGGTTCCAGATACGCAGTATTTT
CDR3aa: CASRTHGVPDTQYF

len: 16
d_gene: NA
abundance: few
v_gene: TRBV9
j_gene: TRBJ1-6
CDR3nt: TGTGCCAGCAGCGGGCGAGGAGGCTCCTATAATTCACCCCTCCACTTT
CDR3aa: CASSGRGGSYNSPLHF

len: 14
d_gene: NA
abundance: NA
v_gene: TRBV12-3/TRBV12-4
j_gene: TRBJ2-1
CDR3nt: TGTGCCAGCAGTTTAACCGATCCGGGACACCGAGGGTTCTTC
CDR3aa: CASSLTDPGHRGFF

len: 14
d_gene: NA
abundance: many
v_gene: TRBV7-2
j_gene: TRBJ1-2
CDR3nt: TGTGCCAGCAGCTTAAGCGAGGGAACGGGAGGCTACACCTTC
CDR3aa: CASSLSEGTGGYTF

len: 15
d_gene: NA
abundance: few
v_gene: TRBV9
j_gene: TRBJ2-7
CDR3nt: TGTGCCAGCGGTCAAAGCGCGACTAGCTCCTACGAGCAGTACTTC
CDR3aa: CASGQSATSSYEQYF

len: 15
d_gene: TRBD2
abundance: few
v_gene: TRBV7-2
j_gene: TRBJ2-5
CDR3nt: TGTGCCAGCAGCGTACGGGCCGTCGGGGGGGAGACCCAGTACTTC
CDR3aa: CASSVRAVGGETQYF

len: 13
d_gene: TRBD2
abundance: NA
v_gene: TRBV30
j_gene: TRBJ2-1
CDR3nt: TGTGCCTGGAGGCTAGCGGGAGGGATTGTGCAGTTCTTC
CDR3aa: CAWRLAGGIVQFF

len: 16
d_gene: TRBD2
abundance: many
v_gene: TRBV29-1
j_gene: TRBJ2-1
CDR3nt: TGCAGCGTTGAAGAACCAAAGCGGGAGTCATACAATGAGCAGTTCTTC
CDR3aa: CSVEEPKRESYNEQFF

len: 15
d_gene: NA
abundance: few
v_gene: TRBV27
j_gene: TRBJ2-5
CDR3nt: TGTGCCAGCCGGGCGGTCAGTCGGGGCCAAGAGACCCAGTACTTC
CDR3aa: CASRAVSRGQETQYF

len: 13
d_gene: NA
abundance: few
v_gene: TRBV19
j_gene: TRBJ2-1
CDR3nt: TGTGCCAGTAGGGAGACTCCAAAGGGTGAGCAGTTCTTC
CDR3aa: CASRETPKGEQFF

len: 19
d_gene: NA
abundance: many
v_gene: TRBV5-1
j_gene: TRBJ2-5
CDR3nt: TGCGCCAGCAGCTTGGAGGATGGAATAGTTCTCGTACAGCAAGAGACCCAGTACTTC
CDR3aa: CASSLEDGIVLVQQETQYF

len: 16
d_gene: NA
abundance: many
v_gene: TRBV28
j_gene: TRBJ2-6
CDR3nt: TGTGCCAGCAGTTCCCCCCGGACGGCTGGGGCCAACGTCCTGACTTTC
CDR3aa: CASSSPRTAGANVLTF

len: 13
d_gene: NA
abundance: few
v_gene: TRBV29-1
j_gene: TRBJ2-7
CDR3nt: TGCAGCGTGGGAGACAGAGTTGAATACGAGCAGTACTTC
CDR3aa: CSVGDRVEYEQYF

len: 15
d_gene: TRBD2
abundance: many
v_gene: TRBV18
j_gene: TRBJ2-1
CDR3nt: TGTGCCAGCTCACCATCTAGCGGATCCTACAATGAGCAGTTCTTC
CDR3aa: CASSPSSGSYNEQFF

len: 12
d_gene: NA
abundance: many
v_gene: TRBV20-1
j_gene: TRBJ2-1
CDR3nt: TGCAGTGCTAGAGGCTCCTACAATGAGCAGTTCTTC
CDR3aa: CSARGSYNEQFF

len: 14
d_gene: NA
abundance: few
v_gene: TRBV4-1
j_gene: TRBJ1-4
CDR3nt: TGCGCCAGCAGCCAAGCATCGACGGAAGAAAAACTGTTTTTT
CDR3aa: CASSQASTEEKLFF